This is a list of T cell receptor beta chains from one sample in a study of blood T cell repertoires in COVID-19. The table came from immunoSEQ multiplex PCR; TCRdb's copy has only in-frame clones and leaves some out. The sample includes about 80,000 clones, around 81% of them seen just once. Sequencing was carried out using peripheral blood. The receptors originated from a human donor in a cohort sampled during active COVID-19. Both conserved end residues are part of each CDR3. The order of the fields is D gene, clone size, V gene, J gene, CDR3 DNA, CDR3 protein. A D gene is named only where the DNA matches it firmly. A clone size is listed for some rows: how often the clone was seen (once, few, many), or a class if it is expanded.

D gene: TRBD1; clone size: NA; V gene: TRBV18; J gene: TRBJ2-7; CDR3 DNA: TGTGCCAGCCAGGAGCCCGGACAGGGTGGCTACGAGCAGTACTTC; CDR3 protein: CASQEPGQGGYEQYF
D gene: NA; clone size: NA; V gene: TRBV5-4; J gene: TRBJ1-2; CDR3 DNA: TGTGCCAGCAGCCCGCGGACAGCGCTCAACTATGGCTACACCTTC; CDR3 protein: CASSPRTALNYGYTF
D gene: TRBD1; clone size: few; V gene: TRBV19; J gene: TRBJ2-2; CDR3 DNA: TGTGCCAGCTCACTCGGGACAGGGAACACCGGGGAGCTGTTTTTT; CDR3 protein: CASSLGTGNTGELFF
D gene: TRBD1; clone size: once; V gene: TRBV11-3; J gene: TRBJ2-3; CDR3 DNA: TGTGCCAGCAGCCTGGGACAGCTTACTAGCACAGATACGCAGTATTTT; CDR3 protein: CASSLGQLTSTDTQYF
D gene: NA; clone size: NA; V gene: TRBV7-9; J gene: TRBJ2-3; CDR3 DNA: TGTGCCAGCAGCTTAAGTGGCTTAACCTCGGGAGATACGCAGTATTTT; CDR3 protein: CASSLSGLTSGDTQYF
D gene: NA; clone size: NA; V gene: TRBV3-1/TRBV3-2; J gene: TRBJ1-1; CDR3 DNA: TGTGCCAGCAGCCAAGGGAACAGAATGAACACTGAAGCTTTCTTT; CDR3 protein: CASSQGNRMNTEAFF
D gene: TRBD1; clone size: NA; V gene: TRBV12-3/TRBV12-4; J gene: TRBJ1-2; CDR3 DNA: TGTGCCAGCAGACTCAGGGGGAACTATGGCTACACCTTC; CDR3 protein: CASRLRGNYGYTF
D gene: NA; clone size: NA; V gene: TRBV6-1; J gene: TRBJ1-6; CDR3 DNA: TGTGCCAGCAGCCGCAGGGACTCCTATAATTCACCCCTCCACTTT; CDR3 protein: CASSRRDSYNSPLHF
D gene: TRBD1; clone size: few; V gene: TRBV7-2; J gene: TRBJ1-2; CDR3 DNA: TGTGCCAGCAGCGGACAGGGCCTCCCCTATGGCTACACCTTC; CDR3 protein: CASSGQGLPYGYTF
D gene: NA; clone size: NA; V gene: TRBV25-1; J gene: TRBJ2-1; CDR3 DNA: TGTGCCAGCAGTCTAACAGGGTCCTACAATGAGCAGTTCTTC; CDR3 protein: CASSLTGSYNEQFF
D gene: TRBD1; clone size: NA; V gene: TRBV28; J gene: TRBJ2-2; CDR3 DNA: TGTGCCAGCAGTTCTGGCCCCGGGACAGGGAACACCGGGGAGCTGTTTTTT; CDR3 protein: CASSSGPGTGNTGELFF
D gene: TRBD1; clone size: NA; V gene: TRBV5-6; J gene: TRBJ2-5; CDR3 DNA: TGTGCCAGCAGCAAAAACAAGGACAGGGGGCCTGAGACCCAGTACTTC; CDR3 protein: CASSKNKDRGPETQYF
D gene: TRBD1; clone size: once; V gene: TRBV6-5; J gene: TRBJ1-5; CDR3 DNA: TGTGCCAGCAGTCGAGACAGGGACGGCAATCAGCCCCAGCATTTT; CDR3 protein: CASSRDRDGNQPQHF
D gene: NA; clone size: NA; V gene: TRBV11-3; J gene: TRBJ2-1; CDR3 DNA: TGTGCCAGCAGCTTAGATGGGCGGGCTCTAAATGAGCAGTTCTTC; CDR3 protein: CASSLDGRALNEQFF
D gene: NA; clone size: NA; V gene: TRBV30; J gene: TRBJ2-1; CDR3 DNA: TGTGCCTGGCAGATAGGGAGAGTCGAGCAGTTCTTC; CDR3 protein: CAWQIGRVEQFF
D gene: NA; clone size: NA; V gene: TRBV27; J gene: TRBJ2-2; CDR3 DNA: TGTGCCAGCAGTTTATCGACAGGATCCGGGGAGCTGTTTTTT; CDR3 protein: CASSLSTGSGELFF
D gene: TRBD2; clone size: NA; V gene: TRBV10-3; J gene: TRBJ2-3; CDR3 DNA: TGTGCCATCCGAGCGGGAGAGACAGATACGCAGTATTTT; CDR3 protein: CAIRAGETDTQYF
D gene: TRBD1; clone size: NA; V gene: TRBV7-9; J gene: TRBJ2-1; CDR3 DNA: TGTGCCAGCAGCCCGAGCGGGACAGGGGCAAATGAGCAGTTCTTC; CDR3 protein: CASSPSGTGANEQFF
D gene: NA; clone size: NA; V gene: TRBV6-5; J gene: TRBJ1-2; CDR3 DNA: TGTGCCAGCAGCTCCCCCCACGGGGTCGGAGATGGCTACACCTTC; CDR3 protein: CASSSPHGVGDGYTF
D gene: NA; clone size: NA; V gene: TRBV5-5; J gene: TRBJ2-1; CDR3 DNA: TGTGCCAGCAGCTTGGAACAGGGATCCTACAATGAGCAGTTCTTC; CDR3 protein: CASSLEQGSYNEQFF
D gene: NA; clone size: NA; V gene: TRBV4-1; J gene: TRBJ1-4; CDR3 DNA: TGCGCCAGCAGCCAAGAGGGGGGACGGTGGAATGAAAAACTGTTTTTT; CDR3 protein: CASSQEGGRWNEKLFF
D gene: NA; clone size: NA; V gene: TRBV21-1; J gene: TRBJ2-3; CDR3 DNA: TGTGCCAGCAGCTGCGCGGCCGGGACTAGCGCCACAGATACGCAGTATTTT; CDR3 protein: CASSCAAGTSATDTQYF
D gene: TRBD1; clone size: NA; V gene: TRBV18; J gene: TRBJ2-7; CDR3 DNA: TGTGCCAGCTCACCGGGACAGGGAACCTACGAGCAGTACTTC; CDR3 protein: CASSPGQGTYEQYF
D gene: NA; clone size: NA; V gene: TRBV2; J gene: TRBJ1-4; CDR3 DNA: TGTGCCAGCATTCGCAGGGGTTTGGAAAAACTGTTTTTT; CDR3 protein: CASIRRGLEKLFF
D gene: TRBD1; clone size: NA; V gene: TRBV10-3; J gene: TRBJ1-2; CDR3 DNA: TGTGCCATCAGCTTGGGACAGCTCAATGGCTACACCTTC; CDR3 protein: CAISLGQLNGYTF
D gene: NA; clone size: NA; V gene: TRBV7-8; J gene: TRBJ2-7; CDR3 DNA: TGTGCCAGCACCCTAGGGGGTACTAGCGATTACGAGCAGTACTTC; CDR3 protein: CASTLGGTSDYEQYF
D gene: TRBD2; clone size: few; V gene: TRBV28; J gene: TRBJ2-1; CDR3 DNA: TGTGCCAGCAGCACCCCCTTCAGGCGGGAGGGGAGTGGGTCCTACAATGAGCAGTTCTTC; CDR3 protein: CASSTPFRREGSGSYNEQFF
D gene: NA; clone size: NA; V gene: TRBV9; J gene: TRBJ1-4; CDR3 DNA: TGTGCCAGCAGCGTAGGCAACAGGCCTGAAAAACTGTTTTTT; CDR3 protein: CASSVGNRPEKLFF
D gene: TRBD1; clone size: NA; V gene: TRBV4-2; J gene: TRBJ2-3; CDR3 DNA: TGTGCCAGCAGCCCTCCCGGGACAGGGCGCACAGATACGCAGTATTTT; CDR3 protein: CASSPPGTGRTDTQYF
D gene: NA; clone size: NA; V gene: TRBV28; J gene: TRBJ2-1; CDR3 DNA: TGTGCCAGCAGTTTATCCGTGGCGGCATCCTACAATGAGCAGTTCTTC; CDR3 protein: CASSLSVAASYNEQFF
D gene: TRBD1; clone size: NA; V gene: TRBV30; J gene: TRBJ1-1; CDR3 DNA: TGTGCCTGGAGGACAGGGGGGGGGACTGAAGCTTTCTTT; CDR3 protein: CAWRTGGGTEAFF
D gene: TRBD2; clone size: NA; V gene: TRBV5-4; J gene: TRBJ2-5; CDR3 DNA: TGTGCCAGCAGCTTGCAAGCGGGAGAAGTGGAGACCCAGTACTTC; CDR3 protein: CASSLQAGEVETQYF
D gene: NA; clone size: NA; V gene: TRBV6-5; J gene: TRBJ2-5; CDR3 DNA: TGTGCCAGCAGTTACTCGAACGTAGCTGGAGCAGAGACCCAGTACTTC; CDR3 protein: CASSYSNVAGAETQYF
D gene: TRBD1; clone size: NA; V gene: TRBV11-3; J gene: TRBJ2-2; CDR3 DNA: TGTGCCAGCAGCTTACTACAGGGGACCGGGGAGCTGTTTTTT; CDR3 protein: CASSLLQGTGELFF
D gene: TRBD1; clone size: NA; V gene: TRBV28; J gene: TRBJ2-4; CDR3 DNA: TGTGCCAGCAGCTCGGGACAGATATCCAAGGACATTCAGTACTTC; CDR3 protein: CASSSGQISKDIQYF
D gene: TRBD2; clone size: NA; V gene: TRBV9; J gene: TRBJ2-7; CDR3 DNA: TGTGCCAGCAGCACCTTAGCGGGGCCGGTCTACGAGCAGTACTTC; CDR3 protein: CASSTLAGPVYEQYF
D gene: TRBD2; clone size: NA; V gene: TRBV7-6; J gene: TRBJ2-3; CDR3 DNA: TGTGCCAGCAGCTTAGGGGGTAGCGGGAGGGCCATAGATACGCAGTATTTT; CDR3 protein: CASSLGGSGRAIDTQYF
D gene: NA; clone size: NA; V gene: TRBV18; J gene: TRBJ1-2; CDR3 DNA: TGTGCCAGCTCACCAAGCACAGGGAATGGCTACACCTTC; CDR3 protein: CASSPSTGNGYTF
D gene: TRBD1; clone size: NA; V gene: TRBV5-1; J gene: TRBJ2-1; CDR3 DNA: TGCGCCAGCAGCCCGGGGACAGGGGGCTACAATGAGCAGTTCTTC; CDR3 protein: CASSPGTGGYNEQFF
D gene: TRBD1; clone size: NA; V gene: TRBV19; J gene: TRBJ1-2; CDR3 DNA: TGTGCCAGTAGTATCGTTGACAGGGGGCGCGATGGCTACACCTTC; CDR3 protein: CASSIVDRGRDGYTF
D gene: TRBD2; clone size: NA; V gene: TRBV3-1/TRBV3-2; J gene: TRBJ2-7; CDR3 DNA: TGTGCCAGCAGCCAATCCGGGACTACCTACGAGCAGTACTTC; CDR3 protein: CASSQSGTTYEQYF
D gene: TRBD2; clone size: NA; V gene: TRBV4-1; J gene: TRBJ2-1; CDR3 DNA: TGCGCCAGCAGCCAAGGGGGACTAGCGCAGGATGAGCAGTTCTTC; CDR3 protein: CASSQGGLAQDEQFF